A single T cell receptor beta chain is shown here with its context. There is no known antigen for this receptor. The sample holds no much larger clone one base away, and base qualities are not on file. At the junction V is shortened by 3 bases and J by 0 bases, with 11 bases in between. Taken from the germline V gene, the CDR1 and CDR2 loops are LGHNA and YNFKEQ. There are 15 amino acids in the CDR3, from cysteine to phenylalanine inclusive. CDR3 DNA only is kept here, 45 bases in frame from base 1. These data belong to a study of control samples from healthy donors and cancer patients (dated by TCRdb to the early 2020s). The library was obtained by the immunoSEQ multiplex PCR assay. In TCRdb, the immuneACCESS table is reduced to in-frame sequences with V and J assigned. These tables do not hold every clone; where another copy was compared, an unresolved V gene accounts for under half, and the others remain unexplained. This sample lists about 130,000 clones; about 94% were detected once. The ten top clones hold 14% of the sample.

This sequence originates from a man aged 60 to 69 with colorectal cancer. This receptor chain uses TRBV4-2 and TRBJ1-1, with the D gene not confidently named. Source material: PBMCs. This receptor has the CDR3 CASSQKDGLNTEAFF. The nucleotide sequence reads TGTGCCAGCAGCCAGAAGGACGGCTTGAACACTGAAGCTTTCTTT.